The T cell receptor beta chain described here comes from a study of T cells in Graves' hyperthyroidism and ophthalmopathy. RNA transcripts yielded amplified TCR beta CDR3 regions. The primer set for the first-round RT-PCR of the TCR CDR3 was HTBI. TCRdb reprocessed the multiplex PCR reads via MiXCR and lists one record per CDR3 protein. The repertoire holds about 400,000 distinct CDR3 sequences, about 13% seen once, with 5.3% in the top ten. J lost 0 bases, V lost 6 bases, and 6 bases had no gene match. The CDR3 spans 15 residues. Ten or more counts support this clonotype. The clonotype comes from a young woman with Graves' hyperthyroidism. V usage is TRBV12-3 or TRBV12-4 and J usage is TRBJ2-7; 9 bases match TRBD2. What was sequenced was blood. The CDR3 is CASSQGLASSYEQYF. The CDR3 DNA reads TGTGCCAGCAGCCAAGGACTAGCGAGCTCCTACGAGCAGTACTTC.